This entry features one T cell receptor (beta chain) sequence. This clonotype came up many times. This clone's antigen is unknown. Base qualities are not provided; no much larger clone lies one nucleotide away. V loses 6 bases of germline sequence and J loses 0 bases, and the interval between the two ends is 15 bases. The CDR3 covers 17 residues, taking in both the cysteine and the phenylalanine. Just CDR3 DNA is preserved here, 51 bases in frame from base 1. Looking up the germline V gene yields CDR1 SNHLY and CDR2 FYNNEI. This specimen belongs to a study of T cell repertoires in cytomegalovirus infection (dated by TCRdb to the late 2010s). Context from the whole study: Donor HLA type was relevant to the analysis, as public TCR beta signatures indicated carriage of CMV infection together with the matching HLA type. Points the paper makes about the study in general: The ex vivo response was dominated by HLA-C-restricted CMV-specific TCR beta clonotypes, which also provided the single most frequent clonotype in two of eight donors. In both this cohort and an independent cohort of some 380 donors, the cumulative frequency of public TCR beta family members distinguished carriers of CMV infection plus the relevant HLA type.

The instrument given in TCRdb is Illumina HiSeq 1500. Using fastp trimming at Q25 and MiXCR clonotype assembly, TCRdb reanalyzed the public sequencing data and kept in-frame beta chains. Rows matching on CDR3 protein sequence are summarized as one entry with the most common DNA and genes. Across this sample there are 60,000 to 75,000 distinct CDR3 sequences, with just under 4% seen only once. The top ten constitute around a fifth of the sample. Recombination connected TRBV2 to TRBJ2-6, with the D gene uncertain. The sample consisted of PBMCs. This TCR derives from a human donor in good health (CMV status not recorded). Some clones in this sample may be carry-over from other donors' samples. The CDR3: CASRERRSHSGANVLTF. The nucleotides are TGTGCCAGCAGGGAGCGACGGAGCCACTCTGGGGCCAACGTCCTGACTTTC.